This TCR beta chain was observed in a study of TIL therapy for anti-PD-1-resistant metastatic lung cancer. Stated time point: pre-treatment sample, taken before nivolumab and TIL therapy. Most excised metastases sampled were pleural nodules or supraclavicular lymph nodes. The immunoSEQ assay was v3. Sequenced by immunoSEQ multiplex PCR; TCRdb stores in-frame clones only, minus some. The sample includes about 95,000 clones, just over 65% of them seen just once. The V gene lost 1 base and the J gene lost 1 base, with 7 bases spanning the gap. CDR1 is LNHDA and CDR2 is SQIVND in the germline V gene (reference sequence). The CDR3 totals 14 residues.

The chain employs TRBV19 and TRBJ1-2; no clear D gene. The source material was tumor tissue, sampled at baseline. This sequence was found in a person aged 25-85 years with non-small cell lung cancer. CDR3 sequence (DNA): TGTGCCAGTAGTATAGGCAGCTTTAACTATGGCTACACCTTC. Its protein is CASSIGSFNYGYTF.